The clone carrying this T cell receptor beta chain was seen more than once but under ten times. Its specificity is unknown. Via the markers CD45RO/CCR7/CD25/CD127/CD95/CD27, stem cell-like memory, regulatory, central memory and naive CD4+ cells were sorted. Investigators reverse transcribed all isolated RNA, so they sequenced expressed TCRB transcripts. Assay used: immunoSEQ multiplex PCR; TCRdb lists only in-frame clones, some missing. Of roughly 220,000 clones listed, more than 15% are singletons. The sample originates from a study of beta chain features in type 1 diabetes. General study points: Type 1 diabetes patients had moderately but significantly shorter TCRB CDR3s in all four CD4+ subsets. The analysis here could not establish whether HLA type shapes TCRB rearrangement.

CDR1 is SGHTA and CDR2 is FQGNSA in the germline V gene. The CDR3 totals 15 residues. Deletions cut 1 base from V and 4 bases from J, with 14 bases between. This chain links TRBV7-2 with TRBJ2-7; possible D gene TRBD1, 5 bases. The source material was naive CD4+ T cells from blood. This receptor was taken from a man aged 25 to 40 with type 1 diabetes. DNA for the CDR3: TGTGCCAGCAGCTTAGGGGGCGGCACTCAATACGAGCAGTACTTC. This translates into CASSLGGGTQYEQYF.